This T cell receptor (beta chain) emerged from a study of response to subunit inactivated influenza vaccine. This clonotype was found a few times. V lost 2 bases and J 4 bases, leaving 9 bases between the germline ends. The germline V gene encodes CDR1 GTSNPN and CDR2 SVGIG (reference sequence). The CDR3 sequence is 12 residues long. TCRdb analysed the RT-PCR reads with MiXCR anew, one entry per CDR3 protein. This table holds about 520,000 distinct CDR3 sequences, roughly 25% found once. This receptor was taken from a man aged 45-60 years who received an inactivated influenza vaccine. This rearrangement joins TRBV30 to TRBJ2-7; tentative D call: TRBD1 (6 bases). The sequenced sample was CD4+ T cells sorted from PBMCs, obtained roughly 5 days after vaccination. CDR3 protein: CAWSTQGYEQYF. CDR3 sequence (DNA): TGTGCCTGGAGTACTCAGGGGTACGAGCAGTACTTC.